The clone carrying this T cell receptor (beta chain) was seen a few times. These data belong to a study of neoadjuvant anti-PD-1 for oral cavity cancer. Germline CDR1 reads LNHDA; CDR2 reads SQIVND (reference sequence). The ends were cut back, 0 bases at V and 6 bases at J, with 9 bases in the middle. This CDR3 region has 14 residues. The repertoire was sequenced with immunoSEQ multiplex PCR; TCRdb's copy has only in-frame clones and lacks some. The table has 15,000 to 20,000 clones, approximately 65% seen once. This TCR was recovered from a person aged 35-80 years with oral cavity squamous cell carcinoma. This specimen was PBMCs, taken before nivolumab (anti-PD-1) treatment. The V gene is TRBV19, the J gene TRBJ2-1, with D maybe TRBD2 (5 bases). In nucleotides, the CDR3 is TGTGCCAGTAGTATAGATGAGGAGGTCAATGAGCAGTTCTTC. Translated: CASSIDEEVNEQFF.